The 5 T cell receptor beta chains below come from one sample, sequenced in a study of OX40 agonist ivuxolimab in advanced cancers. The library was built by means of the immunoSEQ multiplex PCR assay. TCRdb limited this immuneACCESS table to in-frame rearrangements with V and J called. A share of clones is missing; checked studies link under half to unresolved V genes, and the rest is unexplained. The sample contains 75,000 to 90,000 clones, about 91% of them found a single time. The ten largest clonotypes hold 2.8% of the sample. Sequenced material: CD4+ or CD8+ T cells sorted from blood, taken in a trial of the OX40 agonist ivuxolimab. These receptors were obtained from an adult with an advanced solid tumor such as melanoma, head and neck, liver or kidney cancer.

The CDR3, as DNA: TGTGCCAGCAGCTCTGACACCGGGGAGCTGTTTTTT. This encodes CASSSDTGELFF. The chain has TRBV7-6 and TRBJ2-2; D uncertain. Germline V CDR1 and CDR2: SGHVS, FNYEAQ. Trimming removed 4 bases at V and 3 bases at J, with 3 bases between. The CDR3 covers 12 residues.

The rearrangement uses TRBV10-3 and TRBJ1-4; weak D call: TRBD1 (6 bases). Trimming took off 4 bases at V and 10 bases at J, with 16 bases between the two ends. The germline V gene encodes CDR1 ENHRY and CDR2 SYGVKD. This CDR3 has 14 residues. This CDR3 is CAISVDSLGVKLFF. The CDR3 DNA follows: TGTGCCATCAGTGTGGACAGCCTGGGGGTAAAACTGTTTTTT.

CDR3 protein: CASSRKVGAGVGETQYF. CDR3 bases: TGTGCCAGCAGCCGAAAGGTGGGAGCGGGAGTTGGTGAGACCCAGTACTTC. The chain links TRBV5-6 to TRBJ2-5, with 8 bases identical to TRBD2. The CDR3 sequence is 17 residues long. With V trimmed by 4 bases and J by 5 bases, 16 bases remained unmatched. The germline V gene has CDR1 SGHDT and CDR2 YYEEEE. The complete variable domain, with remaining parts taken from reference TRBV5-6 and TRBJ2-5, reads DAGVTQSPTHLIKTRGQQVTLRCSPKSGHDTVSWYQQALGQGPQFIFQYYEEEERQRGNFPDRFSGHQFPNYSSELNVNALLLGDSALYLCASSRKVGAGVGETQYFGPGTRLLVL.

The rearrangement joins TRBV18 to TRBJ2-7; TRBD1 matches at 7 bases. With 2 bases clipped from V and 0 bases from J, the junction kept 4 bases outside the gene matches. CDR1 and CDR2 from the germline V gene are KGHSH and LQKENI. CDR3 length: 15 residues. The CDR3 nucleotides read TGTGCCAGCTCACCAGGGACAGCCCTCTCCTACGAGCAGTACTTC. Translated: CASSPGTALSYEQYF.

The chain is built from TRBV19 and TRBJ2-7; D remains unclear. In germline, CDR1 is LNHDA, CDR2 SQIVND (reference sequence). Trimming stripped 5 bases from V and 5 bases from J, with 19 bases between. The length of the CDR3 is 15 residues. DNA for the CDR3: TGTGCCAGTAGTCCCCATTTGCCCCGGAACCACGAGCAGTACTTC. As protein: CASSPHLPRNHEQYF.